One and the same sample provided the 26 T cell receptor beta chains below, sequenced in a study of blood T cell repertoires in COVID-19. TCRdb's copy holds only in-frame clones and misses some; the assay was immunoSEQ multiplex PCR. The sample lists a few hundred thousand clones; roughly 86% were seen once. Sequencing was carried out using peripheral blood. The receptors originated from a woman aged 45-60 years with COVID-19, enrolled during active disease.

The chain employs TRBV5-4 and TRBJ2-2; 8 nucleotides agree with TRBD1. Germline CDR1 SGHNT, CDR2 YYREEE (reference sequence). This CDR3 is built from 16 residues. Trimming cost V 3 bases and J 6 bases; bases outside gene matches: 10. The chain's CDR3 is CASSSMVGQVAGELFF. CDR3 DNA sequence: TGTGCCAGCAGCTCCATGGTGGGACAGGTCGCCGGGGAGCTGTTTTTT.

This chain connects TRBV5-4 to TRBJ2-5; no clear D. This CDR3 is built from 13 residues. V was shortened by 4 bases and J by 7 bases, with 14 bases between the two germline ends. The V gene's germline CDR1 is SGHNT and CDR2 YYREEE (reference sequence). CDR3 sequence: CASSHDPTGTQYF. In nucleotides, the CDR3 is TGTGCCAGCAGCCACGACCCTACGGGGACCCAGTACTTC.

This clone was recorded only once. The chain recombines TRBV20-1 with TRBJ2-3; D call uncertain. V was trimmed by 5 bases and J by 3 bases, leaving 6 bases between them. CDR3 length equals 11 residues. Germline values: CDR1 DFQATT, CDR2 SNEGSKA (reference sequence). The CDR3 coding sequence is TGCAGTGCTTCGTTAACAGATACGCAGTATTTT. It codes for CSASLTDTQYF.

The chain uses TRBV29-1 and TRBJ1-4; maybe TRBD1 (6 bases). The CDR3 is 14 residues long. The germline CDR1 and CDR2 sequences are SQVTM and ANQGSEA. V was pared by 5 bases and J by 5 bases, with 15 bases between. CDR3 sequence reads: CSVPAGQRNEKLFF. The CDR3, as DNA: TGCAGCGTTCCCGCCGGACAGCGGAATGAAAAACTGTTTTTT.

The chain combines TRBV18 with TRBJ1-5; 8 bases line up with TRBD1. Looked up from germline, CDR1 is KGHSH and CDR2 is LQKENI. CDR3 length: 17 amino acids. Trimming cost V 1 base and J 9 bases; bases outside gene matches: 14. The CDR3 nucleotides are TGTGCCAGCTCACCACAAGGTCCAGGGGGCTCGGTTGGGCCCCAGCATTTT. Protein: CASSPQGPGGSVGPQHF.

This sequence joins TRBV6-5 and TRBJ1-4, with D unclear. Germline CDR1 MNHEY, CDR2 SVGAGI. With 9 bases removed from V and 4 bases from J, the gap between germline ends came to 15 bases. The CDR3 length is 14 residues. The chain's CDR3 is CASHLTPDNEKLFF. The CDR3 DNA follows: TGTGCCAGTCACCTGACACCCGATAATGAAAAACTGTTTTTT.

The chain uses TRBV19 and TRBJ1-2, with a possible D match to TRBD1 (6 bases). Germline V gene sequence: CDR1 LNHDA, CDR2 SQIVND (reference sequence). V shed 4 bases and J shed 4 bases, with 13 bases lying between them. CDR3 length equals 14 residues. Here the CDR3 DNA reads TGTGCCAGTAGTACCTTAGGGGGGGCCTATGGCTACACCTTC. Its translation: CASSTLGGAYGYTF. Together with reference TRBV19 and TRBJ1-2, the CDR3 gives the full variable domain: DGGITQSPKYLFRKEGQNVTLSCEQNLNHDAMYWYRQDPGQGLRLIYYSQIVNDFQKGDIAEGYSVSREKKESFPLTVTSAQKNPTAFYLCASSTLGGAYGYTFGSGTRLTVV.

The V gene is TRBV6-5, the J gene TRBJ2-7; 9 bases fit TRBD1. Per the germline V gene, CDR1 is MNHEY and CDR2 is SVGAGI. Losses at the gene ends were 4 bases for V and 5 bases for J; bases not matched to a gene: 6. The CDR3 sequence is 14 residues long. CDR3: CASSSRTGGNEQYV. The CDR3 bases are TGTGCCAGCAGTTCCCGTACAGGGGGCAACGAGCAGTACGTC.

The CDR3 nucleotides read TGTGCCAGCAGGGACAGGTTGTACGAGCAGTACGTC. Translation: CASRDRLYEQYV. The rearrangement links TRBV2 to TRBJ2-7; TRBD1 agrees at 7 bases. This CDR3 has 12 residues. Germline loops: CDR1 SNHLY, CDR2 FYNNEI. With 6 bases clipped from V and 4 bases from J, the junction kept 3 bases outside the gene matches.

The V call is TRBV6-5, the J call TRBJ1-2; TRBD1 agrees at 7 bases. Germline V lookup: CDR1 MNHEY, CDR2 SVGAGI. The CDR3 totals 13 residues. Trimming took 2 bases from V and 8 from J; bases not matched to a gene: 5. The CDR3 region has the DNA TGTGCCAGCAGTTACGGACAGGCTTGGGGCTACACCTTC. Amino acid sequence: CASSYGQAWGYTF.

The count of this clone is one. The chain carries TRBV14 and TRBJ1-6; 7 bases align to TRBD1. V shed 5 bases, J shed 1 base, and the junction held 5 bases outside the gene matches. The CDR3 sequence is 16 residues long. Germline loops: CDR1 SGHDN, CDR2 FVKESK. The CDR3 sequence is CASSKGGSSYNSPLHF. CDR3 in DNA: TGTGCCAGCAGCAAAGGGGGCTCGTCCTATAATTCACCCCTCCACTTT.

The J gene is TRBJ2-7, the V gene TRBV14; 11 bases align to TRBD1. CDR3 size: 15 residues. Germline V CDR1 and CDR2: SGHDN, FVKESK. V gave up 1 base and J gave up 7 bases; unmatched junction bases: 6. Here the CDR3 reads CASSQGTGGAWEQYF. DNA for the CDR3: TGTGCCAGCAGCCAAGGGACAGGGGGCGCGTGGGAGCAGTACTTC.

This clone showed up just once. This chain joins TRBV5-4 and TRBJ2-2; weak D call: TRBD1 (6 bases). This CDR3 comprises 14 residues. Per germline, CDR1 SGHNT and CDR2 YYREEE (reference sequence). V was clipped by 4 bases and J by 1 base, with 8 bases between them. CDR3 residues: CASSPGQNTGELFF. The CDR3 region has the DNA TGTGCCAGCAGCCCGGGACAGAACACCGGGGAGCTGTTTTTT.

The chain employs TRBV10-3 and TRBJ2-6; a possible D gene is TRBD2 (5 bases). Trimming removed 2 bases at V and 0 bases at J, with 8 bases between. Germline lookup yields CDR1 ENHRY and CDR2 SYGVKD. This CDR3 region has 16 residues. The CDR3 sequence: CAISEGLNSGANVLTF. The CDR3 DNA is TGTGCCATCAGTGAGGGACTGAACTCTGGGGCCAACGTCCTGACTTTC.

The gene calls are TRBV30 and TRBJ2-5; tentative D call: TRBD2 (7 bases). Trimming pared 3 bases from V and 5 bases from J, leaving 19 bases between. The CDR3 has 15 residues. The germline gives CDR1 GTSNPN, CDR2 SVGIG (reference sequence). DNA for the CDR3: TGTGCCTGGAGGGCGGGACTACCTAGGGGGGAGACCCAGTACTTC. Translating it yields CAWRAGLPRGETQYF.

This chain links TRBV12-3 or TRBV12-4 with TRBJ1-1; D possibly corresponds to TRBD1 (5 bases). This CDR3 is 13 amino acids long. The ends were cut back, 5 bases at V and 5 bases at J, with 12 bases in the middle. The CDR3 loop reads CASSPDGGTEAFF. The CDR3 nucleotides read TGTGCCAGCAGTCCTGACGGGGGGACTGAAGCTTTCTTT.

This rearrangement joins TRBV15 to TRBJ2-2; 8 nucleotides align to TRBD1. The CDR3 sequence is 15 residues long. V lost 4 bases and J lost 3; bases outside the gene matches: 4. The germline V gene encodes CDR1 LNHNV and CDR2 YYDKDF (reference sequence). For the CDR3, the DNA is TGTGCCACCAGCACCCGGACAGGGTACACCGGGGAGCTGTTTTTT. Protein product: CATSTRTGYTGELFF.

The chain is built from TRBV29-1 and TRBJ2-7; possibly TRBD1 for D (5 bases). V lost 6 bases, J lost 5 bases, and 14 bases lay in between. The germline V gene encodes CDR1 SQVTM and CDR2 ANQGSEA. The CDR3 has 12 residues. The CDR3 DNA reads TGCAGCGTCCGGCAGGGTACCCACGAGCAGTACTTC. It codes for CSVRQGTHEQYF.

The rearrangement joins TRBV19 to TRBJ2-4; perhaps TRBD1 as D (6 bases). Trimming removed 4 bases from V and 8 bases from J, with 15 bases in between. Germline V gives CDR1 LNHDA, CDR2 SQIVND (reference sequence). CDR3 length: 14 amino acids. CDR3 residues: CASSTDRRWDIQYF. CDR3 in DNA: TGTGCCAGTAGTACAGACAGGAGGTGGGACATTCAGTACTTC. The full variable domain, completed using reference TRBV19 and TRBJ2-4, is DGGITQSPKYLFRKEGQNVTLSCEQNLNHDAMYWYRQDPGQGLRLIYYSQIVNDFQKGDIAEGYSVSREKKESFPLTVTSAQKNPTAFYLCASSTDRRWDIQYFGAGTRLSVL.

The chain is built from TRBV6-2 or TRBV6-3 and TRBJ2-3, with 11 bases aligning to TRBD2. V lost 4 bases, J lost 0 bases, and 12 bases stayed unmatched. The CDR3 runs to 19 residues. The germline gives CDR1 MNHEY, CDR2 SVGEGT. CDR3 region: CASSSPRTSGSTSTDTQYF. In DNA form, the CDR3 reads TGTGCCAGCAGTTCTCCAAGGACTAGCGGGTCCACTAGCACAGATACGCAGTATTTT.

V is TRBV7-9 and J is TRBJ2-3, with TRBD2 matching over 9 bases. The CDR3 runs 14 residues. V shed 6 bases, J shed 4 bases, and the junction held 5 bases outside the gene matches. Germline V gene sequence: CDR1 SEHNR, CDR2 FQNEAQ (reference sequence). The CDR3 sequence is CASRHSGGSDTQYF. The CDR3, as DNA: TGTGCCAGCAGACATAGCGGGGGCTCAGATACGCAGTATTTT.

This clone was counted a few times. The gene calls are TRBV30 and TRBJ1-2; 9 positions match TRBD1. Germline lookup yields CDR1 GTSNPN and CDR2 SVGIG (reference sequence). V shed 0 bases, J shed 8 bases, and the junction held 4 bases outside the gene matches. This CDR3 region has 13 residues. CDR3 sequence (DNA): TGTGCCTGGAGTGTTTCGGGACAGGGAGGCTACACCTTC. Encoded protein: CAWSVSGQGGYTF. The full variable domain, in which reference TRBV30 and TRBJ1-2 provide the parts outside the CDR3, is SQTIHQWPATLVQPVGSPLSLECTVEGTSNPNLYWYRQAAGRGLQLLFYSVGIGQISSEVPQNLSASRPQDRQFILSSKKLLLSDSGFYLCAWSVSGQGGYTFGSGTRLTVV.

The CDR3 loop reads CASSETGFGGHNYGYTF. CDR3 coding DNA: TGTGCCAGCAGTGAAACTGGGTTTGGAGGTCACAACTATGGCTACACCTTC. The chain employs TRBV6-1 and TRBJ1-2; D ambiguous. Trimming pared 2 bases from V and 2 bases from J, leaving 18 bases between. The CDR3 length is 17 residues. The V gene's germline CDR1 is MNHNS and CDR2 SASEGT.

The chain has TRBV4-2 and TRBJ1-2; 7 bases line up with TRBD1. The CDR3 length is 15 residues. CDR1 and CDR2 from the germline V gene are LGHNA and YNFKEQ. The V and J ends lost 4 bases and 4 bases, in that order; junction bases with no gene match: 9. In DNA form, the CDR3 reads TGTGCCAGCAGCCCCCGAATAGGGGGCAGCTATGGCTACACCTTC. It yields the protein CASSPRIGGSYGYTF.

V usage is TRBV10-1 and J usage is TRBJ2-2; TRBD1 agrees at 7 bases. CDR3 length: 14 residues. The ends lost 6 bases at V and 1 base at J; junction bases unmatched: 2. Germline V gene data show CDR1 as WNHNN and CDR2 as SYGVQD (reference sequence). As DNA, the CDR3 is TGCGCCAGCAGCCGGGACAGGAACACCGGGGAGCTGTTTTTT. Protein product: CASSRDRNTGELFF.

The chain combines TRBV20-1 with TRBJ2-7; D is uncertain. The CDR3 spans 11 residues. The germline V gene has CDR1 DFQATT and CDR2 SNEGSKA (reference sequence). The ends were cut back, 5 bases at V and 5 bases at J, with 10 bases in the middle. The CDR3: CSAPYINEQYF. The CDR3 DNA reads as TGCAGTGCTCCTTACATAAACGAGCAGTACTTC.